Following are 20 T cell receptor beta chains from one sample sequenced in a study of cytomegalovirus exposure and HLA in healthy donors. PCR employed 60 Vbeta and 13 Jbeta primers. Assay used: immunoSEQ multiplex PCR; TCRdb lists only in-frame clones, some missing. The data contain approximately 200,000 clones, almost 80% of them singletons. Material for sequencing was PBMCs. These receptors all stem from a woman between 18 and 29 years old in good health and CMV-seronegative.

This clone was recorded only once. The chain is built from TRBV4-1 and TRBJ1-3, with 7 positions matching TRBD1. The germline gives CDR1 MGHRA, CDR2 YSYEKL. The CDR3 covers 15 residues. V was clipped by 4 bases and J by 4 bases; unmatched bases: 7. The CDR3 region has the DNA TGCGCCAGCAGCCGGGTTCTGACAGGGGGAAACACCATATATTTT. Translation gives CASSRVLTGGNTIYF.

V usage is TRBV28 and J usage is TRBJ1-2; D call uncertain. V was clipped by 7 bases and J by 2 bases, with 11 bases between them. The CDR3 totals 13 residues. Looked up from germline, CDR1 is MDHEN and CDR2 is SYDVKM. The CDR3 DNA follows: TGTGCCAGCATGAGGGTATCCAACTATGGCTACACCTTC. Residues: CASMRVSNYGYTF.

The chain carries TRBV7-6 and TRBJ2-5, with 7 bases matching TRBD1. CDR3 size: 14 residues. The V segment lost 4 bases and the J segment 1 base; nucleotides outside the gene matches: 3. CDR1 SGHVS and CDR2 FNYEAQ come from the germline V gene. The CDR3 DNA follows: TGTGCCAGCAGCTCCAGACAGGGCCAAGAGACCCAGTACTTC. As protein: CASSSRQGQETQYF.

The genes are TRBV2 and TRBJ2-7; D call uncertain. Trimming cost V 2 bases and J 3 bases, with 5 bases left between them. This CDR3 has 12 amino acids. Germline V gene data show CDR1 as SNHLY and CDR2 as FYNNEI. The CDR3 reads CASSERFYEQYF. The DNA of the CDR3 is TGTGCCAGCAGTGAACGGTTCTACGAGCAGTACTTC.

The chain joins TRBV7-9 to TRBJ2-7; 7 bases agree with TRBD2. Per germline, CDR1 SEHNR and CDR2 FQNEAQ (reference sequence). The CDR3 consists of 15 residues. The V gene end was trimmed by 1 base and the J gene end by 6 bases; junction bases not matched to a gene: 9. The CDR3 is CASSLGGGEYSEQYF. In DNA form, the CDR3 reads TGTGCCAGCAGCTTAGGCGGGGGAGAATACAGCGAGCAGTACTTC.

The CDR3 region has the DNA TGTGCCAGCAGCTTTGTCCGGGGAAACACAGCTTCTGGAAACACCATATATTTT. Amino acid sequence: CASSFVRGNTASGNTIYF. This chain links TRBV11-2 with TRBJ1-3; the D is unclear. This CDR3 contains 18 residues. Trimming removed 3 bases at V and 1 base at J, with 19 bases between. Germline-derived CDR1 and CDR2 are SGHAT and FQNNGV. The full variable domain, in which reference TRBV11-2 and TRBJ1-3 provide the parts outside the CDR3, is EAGVAQSPRYKIIEKRQSVAFWCNPISGHATLYWYQQILGQGPKLLIQFQNNGVVDDSQLPKDRFSAERLKGVDSTLKIQPAKLEDSAVYLCASSFVRGNTASGNTIYFGEGSWLTVV.

J is TRBJ1-3 and V is TRBV9; D remains unclear. Between the trimmed V and J ends, which lost 0 bases and 4 bases, there was a span of 5 bases. Germline V gene lookup returns CDR1 SGDLS and CDR2 YYNGEE. CDR3 length: 13 amino acids. CDR3 bases: TGTGCCAGCAGCGTAGCTACCGGAAACACCATATATTTT. It translates to CASSVATGNTIYF. Variable domain in full (rest from reference TRBV9 and TRBJ1-3): DSGVTQTPKHLITATGQRVTLRCSPRSGDLSVYWYQQSLDQGLQFLIQYYNGEERAKGNILERFSAQQFPDLHSELNLSSLELGDSALYFCASSVATGNTIYFGEGSWLTVV.

This clone is a singleton in its sample. V is TRBV10-3 and J is TRBJ2-1; 7 nucleotides line up with TRBD2. V lost 0 bases to trimming and J lost 6 bases; unmatched junction nucleotides: 8. Germline CDR1 ENHRY, CDR2 SYGVKD. This CDR3 comprises 16 residues. This CDR3 is CAISESERGVPNEQFF. CDR3 nucleotide sequence: TGTGCCATCAGTGAGTCGGAGCGGGGCGTCCCCAATGAGCAGTTCTTC.

The chain recombines TRBV10-3 with TRBJ2-1; possible D gene TRBD1, 5 bases. With 7 bases removed from V and 5 bases from J, the gap between germline ends came to 18 bases. Per the germline V gene, CDR1 is ENHRY and CDR2 is SYGVKD. The CDR3 consists of 15 residues. DNA of the CDR3: TGTGCCATCAAATCAGGGATAGATGGTGACAATGAGCAGTTCTTC. Translated, it gives CAIKSGIDGDNEQFF.

Here the CDR3 DNA reads TGTGCCAGCAGCCAATCTGGGCCAACCCGTTCGTACGAGCAGTACTTC. It specifies CASSQSGPTRSYEQYF. The V call is TRBV16, the J call TRBJ2-7; no firm D call. Trimming stripped 0 bases from V and 4 bases from J, with 16 bases between. Germline CDR1 is KGHSY and CDR2 is FQNENV. The CDR3 has 16 amino acids.

This clone was detected only once. This rearrangement joins TRBV30 to TRBJ1-6; 7 positions match TRBD1. This CDR3 is built from 13 residues. Per the germline V gene, CDR1 is GTSNPN and CDR2 is SVGIG (reference sequence). Germline trimming cut 5 bases from V and 7 bases from J; bases unmatched to any gene: 5. The CDR3 coding sequence is TGTGCCTGGGGGGGACAGACAAATTCACCCCTCCACTTT. Translating it yields CAWGGQTNSPLHF.

The rearrangement links TRBV5-1 to TRBJ2-5; 8 bases match TRBD2. The junction had 10 bases not matched to a gene; V was cut back by 1 base and J by 5 bases. This CDR3 spans 16 amino acids. Germline CDR1 SGHRS, CDR2 YFSETQ. CDR3: CASSLSGGGVGETQYF. DNA for the CDR3: TGCGCCAGCAGCTTGTCCGGGGGGGGCGTTGGGGAGACCCAGTACTTC.

This clone was recorded only once. V usage is TRBV11-1 and J usage is TRBJ2-7, with 7 bases that match TRBD2. CDR1 SGHAT and CDR2 FQDESV come from the germline V gene (reference sequence). The CDR3 length is 13 residues. Trimming took 2 bases from V and 7 from J; bases not matched to a gene: 5. CDR3 DNA sequence: TGTGCCAGCAGCTTACGACTAGCTGGAGAGCAGTACTTC. Its translation: CASSLRLAGEQYF.

The chain recombines TRBV27 with TRBJ2-1; TRBD2 matches 14 bases. Germline assignment: CDR1 MNHEY and CDR2 SMNVEV (reference sequence). CDR3 length equals 16 residues. V lost 6 bases to trimming and J lost 7 bases; unmatched junction nucleotides: 8. The CDR3 loop reads CASRGQGTSGRNEQFF. The CDR3 coding sequence is TGTGCCAGCAGGGGGCAAGGGACTAGCGGGAGAAATGAGCAGTTCTTC.

The rearrangement joins TRBV4-1 to TRBJ1-1; no definite D call. The CDR3 runs to 19 residues. The V end lost 0 bases, the J end lost 0 bases, and 20 bases lay between the germline ends. Germline V gene sequence: CDR1 MGHRA, CDR2 YSYEKL. CDR3 coding DNA: TGCGCCAGCAGCCAAGAACCCCTTCTAATGACAACGATGAACACTGAAGCTTTCTTT. Its translation: CASSQEPLLMTTMNTEAFF.

CDR3 protein: CASSPTGGTGNGYTF. In nucleotides, the CDR3 is TGTGCCAGCAGCCCCACAGGGGGCACGGGGAATGGCTACACCTTC. The chain uses TRBV5-6 and TRBJ1-2; TRBD1 matches at 9 bases. This CDR3 contains 15 residues. The germline CDR1 and CDR2 sequences are SGHDT and YYEEEE. The ends lost 4 bases at V and 6 bases at J; junction bases unmatched: 10. The full variable domain, completed using reference TRBV5-6 and TRBJ1-2, is DAGVTQSPTHLIKTRGQQVTLRCSPKSGHDTVSWYQQALGQGPQFIFQYYEEEERQRGNFPDRFSGHQFPNYSSELNVNALLLGDSALYLCASSPTGGTGNGYTFGSGTRLTVV.

The rearrangement links TRBV4-1 to TRBJ2-7; 8 nucleotides match TRBD2. Germline V gene data show CDR1 as MGHRA and CDR2 as YSYEKL. Trimming cost V 4 bases and J 1 base; bases outside gene matches: 6. This CDR3 contains 15 residues. The CDR3 region is CASSPQTSASYEQYF. The CDR3 DNA reads as TGCGCCAGCAGCCCACAGACTAGCGCTTCCTACGAGCAGTACTTC.

A single count supports this clone. V gene TRBV30 combines with J gene TRBJ2-1, with 10 bases that match TRBD1. J gave up 11 bases and V 2 bases, and 6 bases lay outside the gene matches. CDR3 size: 13 residues. CDR1 GTSNPN and CDR2 SVGIG come from the germline V gene (reference sequence). The CDR3: CAWSPGTGDKQFF. The CDR3, as DNA: TGTGCCTGGAGTCCCGGGACAGGGGACAAGCAGTTCTTC.

The V gene is TRBV6-5, the J gene TRBJ1-5; D gene ambiguous. The CDR3 is 15 residues long. The V gene lost 2 bases and the J gene lost 3 bases, with 11 bases spanning the gap. Germline CDR1 MNHEY, CDR2 SVGAGI. Here the CDR3 reads CASSYPAGHNQPQHF. The CDR3 region has the DNA TGTGCCAGCAGTTACCCCGCAGGTCACAATCAGCCCCAGCATTTT.

This chain connects TRBV7-3 to TRBJ2-3, with D hard to call. The CDR3 is 13 residues long. V lost 5 bases, J lost 10 bases, and 16 bases lay in between. CDR1 and CDR2 (germline): SGHTA, FQGTGA. CDR3 sequence: CASSPRSSAAQYF. The CDR3, as DNA: TGTGCCAGCAGCCCAAGGTCAAGCGCGGCGCAGTATTTT.